This TCR beta chain derives from a study of cytomegalovirus exposure and HLA in healthy donors. Study outcomes and limitations: Using a false discovery rate of 0.05, a later analysis showed that 16,951 TCR beta sequences were associated with HLA alleles. A prior analysis recorded that most TCR beta V segments were productive about 87% or about 30% of the time.

PCR primers comprised 60 Vbeta and 13 Jbeta primers. This table comes from immunoSEQ multiplex PCR, and its TCRdb copy is limited to in-frame clones, with some not included. The table includes 120,000 or so clones, approximately 17% detected once. This clone was observed a few times. The target antigen is unknown. Germline-derived CDR1 and CDR2 are SEHNR and FQNEAQ (reference sequence). The V gene end was trimmed by 5 bases and the J gene end by 7 bases; junction bases not matched to a gene: 4. The CDR3 runs 12 residues. The sample taken for sequencing was PBMCs. The TCR originated in a female donor in good health and CMV-seropositive. The genes are TRBV7-9 and TRBJ1-2; TRBD1 agrees at 7 bases. CDR3 coding DNA: TGTGCCAGCAGCCCCGGGACAGCTGGCTACACCTTC. Translation: CASSPGTAGYTF.